The sequence of this T cell receptor beta chain was determined in a study of regulatory T cells in long-lasting Graves disease (dated by TCRdb to the early 2020s). Describing the broader study: Persistent Graves' disease meant more than 5 years of antithyroid drug treatment with TSH receptor autoantibodies that stayed positive. TCR sequencing covered some 13 persistent and 20 newly diagnosed Graves' disease patients, some 33 samples in total. Peripheral blood TCR sequencing and RNA sequencing compared persistent Graves' disease patients with newly diagnosed Graves' disease patients. On average, persistent Graves' disease patients in the clinical cohort had been on antithyroid drugs for about 9.7 years. The study took place in China and was registered as a clinical trial.

According to the study, the label for this sample's time point signals: persistent/refractory GD, antithyroid drugs over 5 years with positive TRAb. RNA was extracted from PBMCs in TRIzol for both TCR sequencing and RNA sequencing. Graves' disease was diagnosed according to American Thyroid Association guidelines. Patients were recruited from an endocrinology department in Xi'an, China. Each patient gave about 10 milliliters of peripheral blood, collected in an EDTA anticoagulant tube. PBMCs were isolated by Ficoll Paque Plus density gradient separation without further T cell sorting. An Agilent 2100 Bioanalyzer and agarose gel were used to check RNA quality, while a NanoDrop 2000 measured RNA concentration. CDR3 length: 16 amino acids, cysteine to phenylalanine. Left in the record is the CDR3 DNA by itself, 48 bases read in frame from the first base. Sequences SGHRS (CDR1) and YFSETQ (CDR2) are obtained from the germline V gene. Trimming accounts for 5 bases at V and 0 bases at J, while the number of junction bases matched to no gene is 11.

What the research found in general, with its limitations: Because the primary lesion, thyroid tissue, could not be accessed, the study looked at peripheral blood alone. As a limitation, the authors acknowledged that the small sample size may reduce accuracy. Only the TCR beta chain was sequenced and analyzed. Preferential use of TRBV28, TRBJ1-2 and TRBJ2-5 was observed in persistent disease, whereas TRBV20-1 and TRBJ2-1 were favored in newly diagnosed disease. Persistent Graves' disease patients showed lower TCR Shannon entropy and fewer highly expanded clones than newly diagnosed patients, suggesting clonal expansion. Persistent patients shared more public clonotypes among themselves (around 2,700) than newly diagnosed patients did (approximately 970).

This clonotype has a single count. Its antigen specificity is not known. Base qualities are missing; no much larger clone stands one base away. Weak support is all one read offers. Library preparation was by multiplex PCR. The instrument given in TCRdb is Illumina HiSeq 4000. iRepertoire HTBI primers and Arm-PCR amplification of CDR3 regions were used to construct TCR beta libraries. Gel purification was performed on PCR products prior to sequencing. In the source study's methods: Gene usage analysis of CDR3 amino acid clonotypes relied on the 55 to 80 TRBV and 15 or so TRBJ segments identified across samples. COPE and FqMerger were used to merge the filtered high-quality paired reads into contigs. BLAST was used to align contigs to IMGT TRBV, TRBD and TRBJ reference genes, with CDR3 defined following IMGT. Any clonotype with a frequency above 0.1% was counted as a highly expanded clone. Shannon entropy served as the measure of repertoire diversity, while the Gini coefficient captured V-J evenness. Clonotypes shared by more than one individual were considered public. Through fastp at Q25 and MiXCR, TCRdb rebuilt clones from the public reads, retaining in-frame beta chains. Rows with a matching CDR3 protein are joined into one entry that keeps the most common DNA and genes. TCRdb, not the original authors, processed these V and J calls. Across this sample there are 650,000 to 850,000 distinct CDR3 sequences, with 30% seen only once. 35% to 55% of the sample comes from the top ten.

The sequenced sample was peripheral blood mononuclear cells (PBMCs), obtained when the disease was refractory, from a patient treated with antithyroid drugs. This receptor was taken from a female donor with Graves disease. The sequence is built from TRBV5-1 and TRBJ2-7, and 7 junction bases match TRBD2. The CDR3 sequence is CASSITSGGRSYEQYF. Here is the DNA: TGCGCCAGCAGTATTACCTCGGGGGGACGCTCCTACGAGCAGTACTTC.